Sequencing of this T cell receptor beta chain was carried out in a study of T cell changes during pregnancy in multiple sclerosis. The data were produced by immunoSEQ multiplex PCR, yet TCRdb's version contains in-frame clones alone and is incomplete. Among 55,000 to 70,000 clones listed, 70% to 90% were seen once. With V trimmed by 1 base and J by 1 base, 0 bases remained unmatched. This CDR3 comprises 16 residues. In germline, CDR1 is SGHVS, CDR2 FNYEAQ. The clonotype was recovered from a female donor with multiple sclerosis, enrolled in a pregnancy study. Specimen: peripheral blood, collected in the first trimester of pregnancy. The chain is built from TRBV7-6 and TRBJ2-3; 12 nucleotides line up with TRBD2. The chain's CDR3 is CASSLGLAGGTDTQYF. The CDR3 nucleotides are TGTGCCAGCAGCTTAGGACTAGCGGGGGGCACAGATACGCAGTATTTT.